This T cell receptor (beta chain) is drawn from a study of response to subunit inactivated influenza vaccine. Study outcomes and limitations: The authors put forward the suggestion that each seasonal influenza vaccination may bring in only a limited number of new T cells.

The CDR3 is 14 residues long. Germline CDR1 is SGHNT and CDR2 is YYREEE (reference sequence). The germline V and J ends were trimmed by 0 bases and 8 bases, with 12 bases remaining between them. A single record per CDR3 protein comes from TCRdb applying MiXCR to the RT-PCR reads. This table holds 450,000 to 600,000 distinct CDR3 sequences, 7.5% to 8.5% found once. As to this clonotype: As yet, its antigen is unknown.

The V gene is TRBV5-4, the J gene TRBJ2-1, with D uncertain. This TCR derives from a man aged 50 to 69 who received an inactivated influenza vaccine. The sample in question was PBMCs from blood, obtained less than 25 months after vaccination. Written as DNA, the CDR3 is TGTGCCAGCAGCTTGGGGACCCGGGTCCATGAGCAGTTCTTC. This encodes CASSLGTRVHEQFF.